The 24 T cell receptor beta chains below all came from one sample that was sequenced in a study of OX40 agonist ivuxolimab in advanced cancers. Sequencing used immunoSEQ multiplex PCR; TCRdb keeps in-frame clones, though not all of them. The sample contains about 27,000 clones, approximately 80% of which appear only once. The source was CD4+ or CD8+ T cells sorted from blood, collected in a trial of the OX40 agonist ivuxolimab. All receptors derive from an adult with an advanced solid tumor such as melanoma, head and neck, liver or kidney cancer.

The chain couples TRBV2 to TRBJ2-1, with D maybe TRBD2 (6 bases). Germline V gives CDR1 SNHLY, CDR2 FYNNEI. This CDR3 is built from 15 residues. V was trimmed by 6 bases and J by 5 bases, leaving 17 bases between them. CDR3 region: CASSRYSGANNEQFF. The CDR3 nucleotides are TGTGCCAGCAGCCGATATAGCGGTGCTAACAATGAGCAGTTCTTC.

The V gene is TRBV5-1, the J gene TRBJ2-7, with 7 bases that match TRBD1. Germline CDR1 SGHRS, CDR2 YFSETQ. V was clipped by 1 base and J by 2 bases; unmatched bases: 6. The CDR3 has 15 residues. The DNA for the CDR3 is TGCGCCAGCAGCTTGCAAGGTCAGGGGGCCTACGAGCAGTACTTC. It is translated as CASSLQGQGAYEQYF. Full variable domain (missing parts from reference TRBV5-1 and TRBJ2-7): KAGVTQTPRYLIKTRGQQVTLSCSPISGHRSVSWYQQTPGQGLQFLFEYFSETQRNKGNFPGRFSGRQFSNSRSEMNVSTLELGDSALYLCASSLQGQGAYEQYFGPGTRLTVT.

This clone came up once. CDR3 sequence (DNA): TGTGCCTGGAGTAGTCTCACAGCCGGAGCCGGGGAGCTGTTTTTT. This gives the protein CAWSSLTAGAGELFF. The chain combines TRBV30 with TRBJ2-2; the D is unclear. CDR3 length equals 15 residues. Trimming removed 2 bases at V and 6 bases at J, with 16 bases between. Per germline, CDR1 GTSNPN and CDR2 SVGIG (reference sequence).

This chain joins TRBV4-3 and TRBJ1-4; D remains ambiguous. Trimming cost V 0 bases and J 2 bases, with 10 bases left between them. The CDR3 sequence is 16 residues long. The germline V gene has CDR1 LGHNA and CDR2 YSLEER. CDR3 coding DNA: TGCGCCAGCAGCCAAGACATTGCGGGGACTAATGAAAAACTGTTTTTT. Translated: CASSQDIAGTNEKLFF.

The rearrangement uses TRBV12-5 and TRBJ1-5, with D possibly TRBD1 on 6 matching bases. Germline CDR1 and CDR2: LGHNT and FRNRAP. The V gene lost 0 bases and the J gene lost 1 base, with 16 bases spanning the gap. This CDR3 is 18 amino acids long. The CDR3 region is CASGLVLAGGRSNQPQHF. As DNA, the CDR3 is TGTGCTAGTGGTTTGGTATTGGCGGGGGGCAGGAGCAATCAGCCCCAGCATTTT.

The table lists this clone with a few counts. V usage is TRBV27 and J usage is TRBJ1-4; D gene ambiguous. CDR3 length equals 14 residues. CDR1 MNHEY and CDR2 SMNVEV come from the germline V gene (reference sequence). The V gene lost 5 bases and the J gene lost 10 bases, with 17 bases spanning the gap. The CDR3 sequence is CASSGSTSTRKLFF. CDR3 nucleotide sequence: TGTGCCAGCAGTGGATCGACAAGCACGAGAAAACTGTTTTTT.

The gene calls are TRBV6-6 and TRBJ1-5; 7 nucleotides match TRBD1. Germline V gene data show CDR1 as MNHNY and CDR2 as SVGAGI (reference sequence). Trimming at V came to 6 bases and at J to 1 base, leaving 3 bases not matched to a gene. The CDR3 spans 14 residues. In nucleotides, the CDR3 is TGTGCCAGCAGGAGGGGACAGAGCAATCAGCCCCAGCATTTT. Protein: CASRRGQSNQPQHF.

A few counts support this clone. The rearrangement joins TRBV6-1 to TRBJ1-2; D call uncertain. The V end lost 1 base, the J end lost 0 bases, and 3 bases lay between the germline ends. Per the germline V gene, CDR1 is MNHNS and CDR2 is SASEGT. This CDR3 comprises 13 residues. The CDR3 loop is CASSEVANYGYTF. CDR3 in DNA: TGTGCCAGCAGTGAAGTCGCTAACTATGGCTACACCTTC.

V gene TRBV6-6 combines with J gene TRBJ1-1; D is ambiguous. Per the germline V gene, CDR1 is MNHNY and CDR2 is SVGAGI (reference sequence). Between the trimmed V and J ends, which lost 8 bases and 7 bases, there was a span of 11 bases. The CDR3 sequence is 11 residues long. CDR3 region: CASGRVGEAFF. CDR3 nucleotides: TGTGCCAGCGGCCGAGTGGGTGAAGCTTTCTTT.

This rearrangement joins TRBV28 to TRBJ1-5, with D possibly matching TRBD1 (6 bases). Per germline, CDR1 MDHEN and CDR2 SYDVKM. The V end lost 6 bases, the J end lost 6 bases, and 15 bases lay between the germline ends. The CDR3 has 14 amino acids. CDR3 coding DNA: TGTGCCAGCAGGTCGCCCACAGGGTTTCAGCCCCAGCATTTT. This translates into CASRSPTGFQPQHF.

Here the CDR3 DNA reads TGTGCCAGCAGCGTAGGAGTAGCGGGGGGTTCCACAGATACGCAGTATTTT. Protein sequence: CASSVGVAGGSTDTQYF. This chain connects TRBV9 to TRBJ2-3; 10 nucleotides line up with TRBD2. Trimming cost V 0 bases and J 2 bases; bases outside gene matches: 6. This CDR3 contains 17 residues. The germline V gene encodes CDR1 SGDLS and CDR2 YYNGEE. The whole variable domain, filled in from reference TRBV9 and TRBJ2-3, reads DSGVTQTPKHLITATGQRVTLRCSPRSGDLSVYWYQQSLDQGLQFLIQYYNGEERAKGNILERFSAQQFPDLHSELNLSSLELGDSALYFCASSVGVAGGSTDTQYFGPGTRLTVL.

This chain connects TRBV6-6 to TRBJ1-2; TRBD1 matches at 9 bases. Per germline, CDR1 MNHNY and CDR2 SVGAGI (reference sequence). The V segment lost 2 bases and the J segment 8 bases; nucleotides outside the gene matches: 6. This CDR3 is built from 14 residues. CDR3 sequence reads: CASSYPGQGGGYTF. As DNA, the CDR3 is TGTGCCAGCAGTTACCCGGGACAGGGAGGGGGCTACACCTTC.

The V and J genes are TRBV7-2 and TRBJ2-2, with 10 bases that match TRBD2. The germline gives CDR1 SGHTA, CDR2 FQGNSA. CDR3 length: 18 amino acids. The V segment lost 1 base and the J segment 1 base; nucleotides outside the gene matches: 6. The CDR3, as DNA: TGTGCCAGCAGCTTAGGTAGCGGGGGGTTCCAGAACACCGGGGAGCTGTTTTTT. Protein sequence: CASSLGSGGFQNTGELFF.

This clone was counted a few times. The rearrangement links TRBV7-3 to TRBJ2-6; the D gene is possibly TRBD1 (5 bases). Germline V gives CDR1 SGHTA, CDR2 FQGTGA. CDR3 length: 17 residues. V lost 5 bases to trimming and J lost 1 base, with 15 bases between them. The CDR3 bases are TGTGCCAGCAGCCCCCGACAGAGTTCTTCTGGGGCCAACGTCCTGACTTTC. Translating gives CASSPRQSSSGANVLTF.

This chain joins TRBV18 and TRBJ1-1, with unresolved D. Germline lookup yields CDR1 KGHSH and CDR2 LQKENI. Trimming removed 6 bases at V and 1 base at J, with 9 bases between. The CDR3 runs 13 residues. The CDR3, as DNA: TGTGCCAGCTCGGACGGGCAGAACACTGAAGCTTTCTTT. Its translation: CASSDGQNTEAFF.

CDR3: CAISVGQGTDTQYF. The CDR3 nucleotides read TGTGCCATCAGTGTGGGACAGGGCACAGATACGCAGTATTTT. This sequence joins TRBV10-3 and TRBJ2-3; 8 bases map to TRBD1. CDR1 and CDR2 (germline): ENHRY, SYGVKD. V lost 4 bases and J lost 1; bases outside the gene matches: 1. The CDR3 consists of 14 residues.

The chain recombines TRBV6-1 with TRBJ1-1; possible D gene TRBD1, 5 bases. Germline-derived CDR1 and CDR2 are MNHNS and SASEGT. V was shortened by 2 bases and J by 3 bases, with 7 bases between the two germline ends. The CDR3 has 13 amino acids. This CDR3 reads CASSERQHTEAFF. Written as DNA, the CDR3 is TGTGCCAGCAGTGAACGACAGCACACTGAAGCTTTCTTT.

This clone was detected once. The chain joins TRBV4-3 to TRBJ2-1, with D possibly TRBD2 on 6 matching bases. Germline V gene lookup returns CDR1 LGHNA and CDR2 YSLEER. The germline V and J ends were trimmed by 3 bases and 4 bases, with 13 bases remaining between them. The CDR3 totals 15 residues. The CDR3 DNA is TGCGCCAGCAGCCATTTGGGGGGAAGTTACAATGAGCAGTTCTTC. The encoded protein is CASSHLGGSYNEQFF.

V and J are TRBV5-4 and TRBJ2-7, with D maybe TRBD1 (5 bases). The CDR3 is made up of 15 amino acids. Germline assignment: CDR1 SGHNT and CDR2 YYREEE (reference sequence). Trimming pared 0 bases from V and 1 base from J, leaving 11 bases between. CDR3 DNA: TGTGCCAGCAGCTTGGGACAGCCGCTTTCCTACGAGCAGTACTTC. Translating it yields CASSLGQPLSYEQYF.

The V gene is TRBV7-9, the J gene TRBJ2-5; 7 bases match TRBD1. This CDR3 comprises 14 residues. CDR1 is SEHNR, CDR2 FQNEAQ, per germline (reference sequence). Losses at the gene ends were 1 base for V and 1 base for J; bases not matched to a gene: 0. The CDR3: CASSLGQGQETQYF. The DNA for the CDR3 is TGTGCCAGCAGCTTAGGACAGGGCCAAGAGACCCAGTACTTC.

This chain uses TRBV18 with TRBJ2-5; TRBD1 agrees at 9 bases. This CDR3 comprises 17 residues. Trimming took 0 bases from V and 2 from J; bases not matched to a gene: 7. The germline V gene encodes CDR1 KGHSH and CDR2 LQKENI. CDR3 amino acids: CASSPPGQGRGQETQYF. The CDR3 DNA reads TGTGCCAGCTCACCACCGGGACAGGGAAGAGGGCAAGAGACCCAGTACTTC.

The V gene is TRBV5-6, the J gene TRBJ1-1; D gene unclear. V lost 4 bases and J 0 bases, leaving 13 bases between the germline ends. The CDR3 sequence is 15 residues long. Germline V gene lookup returns CDR1 SGHDT and CDR2 YYEEEE. Here the CDR3 reads CASSTIQIMNTEAFF. The DNA of the CDR3 is TGTGCCAGCAGCACTATACAGATCATGAACACTGAAGCTTTCTTT.

V usage is TRBV9 and J usage is TRBJ2-2, with D possibly being TRBD1 or TRBD2 (5 bases each). V was cut by 5 bases and J by 4 bases, with 15 bases left in between. The length of the CDR3 is 15 residues. Germline CDR1 SGDLS, CDR2 YYNGEE. Here the CDR3 reads CASRRDLEGTGELFF. The CDR3 DNA sequence: TGTGCCAGCAGAAGGGACCTAGAGGGCACCGGGGAGCTGTTTTTT.

J is TRBJ2-7 and V is TRBV11-2; D perhaps matches TRBD1 (6 bases). The CDR3 has 14 amino acids. Germline assignment: CDR1 SGHAT and CDR2 FQNNGV. Trimming shortened V by 5 bases and J by 3 bases, and 14 bases separated the two germline ends. CDR3 bases: TGTGCCAGCAGCCTAGGCAGGGGAAACTACGAGCAGTACTTC. Translated, it gives CASSLGRGNYEQYF.